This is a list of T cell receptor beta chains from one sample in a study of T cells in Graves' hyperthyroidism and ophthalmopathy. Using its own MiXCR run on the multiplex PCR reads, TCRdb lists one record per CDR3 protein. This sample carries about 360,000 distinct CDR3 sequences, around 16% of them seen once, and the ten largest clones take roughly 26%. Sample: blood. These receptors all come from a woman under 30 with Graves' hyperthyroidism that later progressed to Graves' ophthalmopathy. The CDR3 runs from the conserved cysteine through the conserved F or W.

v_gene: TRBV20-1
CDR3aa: CSASGPRKDTGELFF

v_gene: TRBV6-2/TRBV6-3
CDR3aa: CASSYQAFTYEQYF

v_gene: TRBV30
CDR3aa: CAWSQSTDTQYF

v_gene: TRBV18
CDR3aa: CASSPGAEEKLFF

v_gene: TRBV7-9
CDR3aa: CASSLSVTGELFF

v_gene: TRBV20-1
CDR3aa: CSASPSPNQPQHF

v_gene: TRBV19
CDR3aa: CASSPESGANTGELFF

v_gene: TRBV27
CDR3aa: CASEMTSGSYNEQFF

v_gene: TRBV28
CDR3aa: CASSHTPANTEAFF

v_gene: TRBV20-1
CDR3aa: CSAQHEGGGGETQYF

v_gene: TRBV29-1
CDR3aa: CSVEVAGPHQETQYF

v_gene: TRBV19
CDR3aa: CAAWGYGYTF

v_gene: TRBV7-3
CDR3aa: CASSLTGSFYNEQFF

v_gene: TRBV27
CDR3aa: CASSPNLSLGAFF

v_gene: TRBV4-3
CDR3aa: CASGTGSETQYF

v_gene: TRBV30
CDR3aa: CAWSVGRTSTDTQYF

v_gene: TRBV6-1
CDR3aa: CASRPYGGMTYNEQFF

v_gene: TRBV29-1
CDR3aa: CSVEDSGGETQYF

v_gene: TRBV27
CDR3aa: CASSLSRLAGSYNEQFF

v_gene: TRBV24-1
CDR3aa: CATSDLVTGVTNTGELFF

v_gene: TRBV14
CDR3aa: CASSPQAWSDTQYF

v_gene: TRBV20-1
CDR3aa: CSARTSGSRAYEQYF

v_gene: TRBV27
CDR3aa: CASSYRGRGANVLTF

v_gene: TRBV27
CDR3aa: CASSLSRGDTDTQYF

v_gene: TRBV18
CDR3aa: CASSPRTGGKDEQFF

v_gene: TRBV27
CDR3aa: CASRRQNNEQFF